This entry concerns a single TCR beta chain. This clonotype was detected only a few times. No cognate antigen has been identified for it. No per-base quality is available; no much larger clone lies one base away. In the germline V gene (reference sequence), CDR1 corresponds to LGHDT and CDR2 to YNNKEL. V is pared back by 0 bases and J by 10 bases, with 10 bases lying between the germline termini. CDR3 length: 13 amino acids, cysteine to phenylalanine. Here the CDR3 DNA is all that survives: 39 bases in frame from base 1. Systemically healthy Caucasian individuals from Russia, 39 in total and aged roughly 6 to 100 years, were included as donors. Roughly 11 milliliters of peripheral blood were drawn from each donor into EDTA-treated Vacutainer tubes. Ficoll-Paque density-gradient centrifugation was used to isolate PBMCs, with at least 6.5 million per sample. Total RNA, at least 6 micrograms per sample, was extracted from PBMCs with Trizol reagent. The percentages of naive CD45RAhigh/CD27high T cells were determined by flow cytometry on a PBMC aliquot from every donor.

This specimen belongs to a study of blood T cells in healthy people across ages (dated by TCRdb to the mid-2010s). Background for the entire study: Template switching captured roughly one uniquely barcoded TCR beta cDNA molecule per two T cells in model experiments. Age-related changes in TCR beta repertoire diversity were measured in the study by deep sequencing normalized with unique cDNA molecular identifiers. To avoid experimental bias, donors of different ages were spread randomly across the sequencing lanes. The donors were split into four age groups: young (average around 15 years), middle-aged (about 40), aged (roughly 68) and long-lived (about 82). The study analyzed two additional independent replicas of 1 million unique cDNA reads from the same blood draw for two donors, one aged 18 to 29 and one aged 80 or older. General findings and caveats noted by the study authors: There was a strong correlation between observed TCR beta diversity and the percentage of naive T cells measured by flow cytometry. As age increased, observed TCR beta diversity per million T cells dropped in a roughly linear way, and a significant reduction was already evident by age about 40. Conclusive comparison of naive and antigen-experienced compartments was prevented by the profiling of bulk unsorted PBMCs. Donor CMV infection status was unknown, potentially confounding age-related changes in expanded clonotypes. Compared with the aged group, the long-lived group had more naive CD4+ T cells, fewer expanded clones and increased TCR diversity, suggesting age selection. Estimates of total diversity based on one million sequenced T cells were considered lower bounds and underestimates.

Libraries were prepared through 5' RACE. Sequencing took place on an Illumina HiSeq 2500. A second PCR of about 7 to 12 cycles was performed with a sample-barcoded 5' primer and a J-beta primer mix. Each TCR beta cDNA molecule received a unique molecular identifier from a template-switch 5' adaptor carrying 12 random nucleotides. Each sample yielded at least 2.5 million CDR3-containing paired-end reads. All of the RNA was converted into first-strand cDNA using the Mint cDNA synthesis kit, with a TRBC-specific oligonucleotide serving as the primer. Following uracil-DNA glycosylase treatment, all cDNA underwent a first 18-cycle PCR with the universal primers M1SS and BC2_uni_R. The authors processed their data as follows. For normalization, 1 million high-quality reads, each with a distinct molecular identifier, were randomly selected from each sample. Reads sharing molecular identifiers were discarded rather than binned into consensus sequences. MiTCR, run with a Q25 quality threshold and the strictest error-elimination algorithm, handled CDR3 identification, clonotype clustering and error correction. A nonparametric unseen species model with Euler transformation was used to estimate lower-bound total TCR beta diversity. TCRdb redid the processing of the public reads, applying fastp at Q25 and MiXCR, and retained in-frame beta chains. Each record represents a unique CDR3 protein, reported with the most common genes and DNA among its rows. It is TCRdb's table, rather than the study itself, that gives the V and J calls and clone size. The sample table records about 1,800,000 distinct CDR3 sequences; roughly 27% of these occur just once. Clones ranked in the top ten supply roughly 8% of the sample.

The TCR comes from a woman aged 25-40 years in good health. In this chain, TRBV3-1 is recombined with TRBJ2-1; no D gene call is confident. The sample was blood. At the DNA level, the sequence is TGTGCCAGCAGCCAAGAGTATCGGCCCGAGCAGTTCTTC. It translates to CASSQEYRPEQFF.